One and the same sample provided the 19 T cell receptor beta chains below, sequenced in a study of shared clonotypes between healthy human individuals. The method was immunoSEQ multiplex PCR; TCRdb's version includes in-frame clones alone and lacks a portion of them. Of more than 2 million clones listed, 93% were seen once; the top ten hold roughly 1.7%. CD45RO-negative CD8 cells positively selected for CCR7 made up the naive population, which excluded terminally differentiated effector memory CD45RA+ cells. Specimen: naive CD8+ T cells from PBMCs. The receptor set was obtained from a man in his late teens or twenties in good health. Some clones in this sample may be carry-over from other donors' samples.

The rearrangement uses TRBV5-5 and TRBJ2-2, with 12 positions matching TRBD1. The V gene end was trimmed by 3 bases and the J gene end by 7 bases; junction bases not matched to a gene: 7. The CDR3 runs to 16 residues. Germline V gene sequence: CDR1 SGHKS, CDR2 YYEKEE (reference sequence). The CDR3 is CASSSRDRGLSGELFF. DNA for the CDR3: TGTGCCAGCAGCTCCCGGGACAGGGGGCTGAGCGGGGAGCTGTTTTTT. The full variable domain, completed using reference TRBV5-5 and TRBJ2-2, is DAGVTQSPTHLIKTRGQQVTLRCSPISGHKSVSWYQQVLGQGPQFIFQYYEKEERGRGNFPDRFSARQFPNYSSELNVNALLLGDSALYLCASSSRDRGLSGELFFGEGSRLTVL.

The V and J genes are TRBV28 and TRBJ1-5; 10 bases are a match to TRBD1. The ends lost 4 bases at V and 6 bases at J; junction bases unmatched: 3. The CDR3 runs to 14 residues. CDR1 MDHEN and CDR2 SYDVKM come from the germline V gene. The CDR3 reads CASSWGQGIQPQHF. The DNA of the CDR3 is TGTGCCAGCAGTTGGGGACAGGGGATTCAGCCCCAGCATTTT.

This chain connects TRBV5-6 to TRBJ2-7; 10 nucleotides agree with TRBD1. The CDR3 runs 13 residues. CDR1 and CDR2 (germline): SGHDT, YYEEEE. With 3 bases clipped from V and 5 bases from J, the junction kept 2 bases outside the gene matches. CDR3 nucleotide sequence: TGTGCCAGCAGCTCCGGGACAGGGGACGAGCAGTACTTC. Translating it yields CASSSGTGDEQYF.

Only a few counts were recorded for this clone. This CDR3 reads CASGGTVYEQYF. In DNA form, the CDR3 reads TGTGCCAGCGGGGGGACCGTCTACGAGCAGTACTTC. The gene calls are TRBV27 and TRBJ2-7; a possible D gene is TRBD2 (6 bases). The V gene lost 8 bases and the J gene lost 3 bases, with 11 bases spanning the gap. Germline assignment: CDR1 MNHEY and CDR2 SMNVEV (reference sequence). CDR3 length equals 12 residues.

The chain employs TRBV5-8 and TRBJ1-1; D not certain. V lost 4 bases and J 6 bases, leaving 19 bases between the germline ends. Germline values: CDR1 SGHTS, CDR2 YDEGEE. The CDR3 consists of 15 residues. The CDR3 spells CASSNDLEAIAEAFF. The CDR3 nucleotides are TGTGCCAGCAGCAACGACCTAGAAGCCATCGCTGAAGCTTTCTTT.

The genes are TRBV28 and TRBJ2-5; the D gene is possibly TRBD1 (6 bases). The ends were cut back, 0 bases at V and 2 bases at J, with 10 bases in the middle. The CDR3 runs to 15 residues. CDR1 MDHEN and CDR2 SYDVKM come from the germline V gene. The CDR3 loop is CASSLWFQGQETQYF. The CDR3 bases are TGTGCCAGCAGTTTATGGTTCCAGGGGCAAGAGACCCAGTACTTC.

This chain links TRBV11-2 with TRBJ2-4; maybe TRBD2 (6 bases). Germline V lookup: CDR1 SGHAT, CDR2 FQNNGV. This CDR3 spans 15 amino acids. Trimming stripped 0 bases from V and 5 bases from J, with 11 bases between. The DNA of the CDR3 is TGTGCCAGCAGCTTAGACTGGACTACTCAAAACATTCAGTACTTC. Its protein product is CASSLDWTTQNIQYF.

This clone was recorded only once. The J gene is TRBJ1-2, the V gene TRBV4-1; TRBD1 might be the D (5 bases). The V end lost 4 bases, the J end lost 6 bases, and 15 bases lay between the germline ends. The CDR3 is 14 amino acids. Germline V gives CDR1 MGHRA, CDR2 YSYEKL. The chain's CDR3 is CASSPLGVIDGYTF. DNA of the CDR3: TGCGCCAGCAGCCCTCTGGGGGTGATCGATGGCTACACCTTC.

The chain has TRBV30 and TRBJ2-2; 8 bases fit TRBD2. Germline CDR1 reads GTSNPN; CDR2 reads SVGIG (reference sequence). There are 14 residues in the CDR3. V lost 5 bases, J lost 5 bases, and 7 bases stayed unmatched. The CDR3 DNA is TGTGCCTGGGAGGGACTAGATCCTACCGGGGAGCTGTTTTTT. Protein: CAWEGLDPTGELFF. Variable domain in full (rest from reference TRBV30 and TRBJ2-2): SQTIHQWPATLVQPVGSPLSLECTVEGTSNPNLYWYRQAAGRGLQLLFYSVGIGQISSEVPQNLSASRPQDRQFILSSKKLLLSDSGFYLCAWEGLDPTGELFFGEGSRLTVL.

The rearrangement uses TRBV12-5 and TRBJ2-2; 13 bases align to TRBD2. CDR3 size: 16 residues. V was pared by 5 bases and J by 6 bases, with 6 bases of the junction left unmatched. The germline V gene encodes CDR1 LGHNT and CDR2 FRNRAP. The CDR3: CASGNRLAGGSGELFF. CDR3 nucleotide sequence: TGTGCTAGTGGTAATCGACTAGCGGGAGGATCCGGGGAGCTGTTTTTT.

This clone was picked up a small number of times. The V gene is TRBV13, the J gene TRBJ1-1; no clear D. Per germline, CDR1 PRHDT and CDR2 FYEKMQ (reference sequence). This CDR3 is 13 amino acids long. Trimming took 1 base from V and 3 from J, leaving 6 bases between them. The DNA for the CDR3 is TGTGCCAGCAGCTTAGAAAGGGACACTGAAGCTTTCTTT. This codes for CASSLERDTEAFF.

The J gene is TRBJ1-1, the V gene TRBV5-4; TRBD1 aligns across 7 bases. J gave up 7 bases and V 4 bases, and 13 bases lay outside the gene matches. The V gene's germline CDR1 is SGHNT and CDR2 YYREEE (reference sequence). The CDR3 is made up of 15 amino acids. CDR3 amino acids: CASSLNRGRFLEAFF. CDR3 coding DNA: TGTGCCAGCAGCCTTAACAGGGGACGGTTTCTTGAAGCTTTCTTT.

DNA for the CDR3: TGTGCCAGTAGTATAGCGGGAGACCCAGATACGCAGTATTTT. Encoded protein: CASSIAGDPDTQYF. The gene calls are TRBV19 and TRBJ2-3; D is possibly TRBD2 (6 bases). Between the trimmed V and J ends, which lost 1 base and 4 bases, there was a span of 9 bases. The CDR3 runs to 14 residues. Looked up from germline, CDR1 is LNHDA and CDR2 is SQIVND (reference sequence). The whole variable domain, remainder taken from reference TRBV19 and TRBJ2-3, is DGGITQSPKYLFRKEGQNVTLSCEQNLNHDAMYWYRQDPGQGLRLIYYSQIVNDFQKGDIAEGYSVSREKKESFPLTVTSAQKNPTAFYLCASSIAGDPDTQYFGPGTRLTVL.

This clone was recorded only once. Written as DNA, the CDR3 is TGTGCCAGCAGTTGGGGACTAGCGGGAGGGTATGACGATGAGCAGTTCTTC. Amino acids: CASSWGLAGGYDDEQFF. The J gene is TRBJ2-1, the V gene TRBV28; 16 bases match TRBD2. The length of the CDR3 is 17 residues. Germline V gives CDR1 MDHEN, CDR2 SYDVKM. V lost 4 bases to trimming and J lost 8 bases; unmatched junction nucleotides: 8.

This clone occurred once. The V call is TRBV13, the J call TRBJ2-7; unclear D gene. Germline V gives CDR1 PRHDT, CDR2 FYEKMQ (reference sequence). This CDR3 comprises 15 residues. The ends were cut back, 0 bases at V and 0 bases at J, with 9 bases in the middle. CDR3 nucleotide sequence: TGTGCCAGCAGCTTAGGCGTAAGCGTCTCCTACGAGCAGTACTTC. Translated: CASSLGVSVSYEQYF. Drawing the rest from reference TRBV13 and TRBJ2-7, the complete variable domain is AAGVIQSPRHLIKEKRETATLKCYPIPRHDTVYWYQQGPGQDPQFLISFYEKMQSDKGSIPDRFSAQQFSDYHSELNMSSLELGDSALYFCASSLGVSVSYEQYFGPGTRLTVT.

Regarding this clone: Other DNA sequences of this sample code for an identical CDR3. This chain links TRBV27 with TRBJ1-1, with D uncertain. Trimming stripped 6 bases from V and 0 bases from J, with 11 bases between. This CDR3 contains 14 residues. Germline-derived CDR1 and CDR2 are MNHEY and SMNVEV (reference sequence). The CDR3 DNA reads TGTGCCAGCAGCCTGGGAGTCATGAACACTGAAGCTTTCTTT. Encoded protein: CASSLGVMNTEAFF.

The chain is built from TRBV29-1 and TRBJ1-5; D gene uncertain. The germline CDR1 and CDR2 sequences are SQVTM and ANQGSEA. The CDR3 spans 14 residues. Trimming removed 4 bases from V and 0 bases from J, with 10 bases in between. For the CDR3, the DNA is TGCAGCGTTGTTGACGGTGATAGCAATCAGCCCCAGCATTTT. Its protein is CSVVDGDSNQPQHF.

The chain combines TRBV4-2 with TRBJ2-3; 13 bases fit TRBD2. This CDR3 region has 14 residues. Germline lookup yields CDR1 LGHNA and CDR2 YNFKEQ. Trimming took 4 bases from V and 6 from J; bases not matched to a gene: 1. CDR3: CASSRLAGGDTQYF. DNA for the CDR3: TGTGCCAGCAGCCGACTAGCGGGAGGTGATACGCAGTATTTT.

The J gene is TRBJ1-1, the V gene TRBV15, with D perhaps matching TRBD1 (5 bases). The length of the CDR3 is 14 residues. Germline CDR1 is LNHNV and CDR2 is YYDKDF (reference sequence). Trimming stripped 8 bases from V and 3 bases from J, with 16 bases between. The CDR3 protein is CATENWRGDTEAFF. The CDR3 nucleotides are TGTGCCACCGAGAACTGGCGAGGGGACACTGAAGCTTTCTTT. Full variable domain (outside the CDR3, taken from reference TRBV15 and TRBJ1-1): DAMVIQNPRYQVTQFGKPVTLSCSQTLNHNVMYWYQQKSSQAPKLLFHYYDKDFNNEADTPDNFQSRRPNTSFCFLDIRSPGLGDTAMYLCATENWRGDTEAFFGQGTRLTVV.